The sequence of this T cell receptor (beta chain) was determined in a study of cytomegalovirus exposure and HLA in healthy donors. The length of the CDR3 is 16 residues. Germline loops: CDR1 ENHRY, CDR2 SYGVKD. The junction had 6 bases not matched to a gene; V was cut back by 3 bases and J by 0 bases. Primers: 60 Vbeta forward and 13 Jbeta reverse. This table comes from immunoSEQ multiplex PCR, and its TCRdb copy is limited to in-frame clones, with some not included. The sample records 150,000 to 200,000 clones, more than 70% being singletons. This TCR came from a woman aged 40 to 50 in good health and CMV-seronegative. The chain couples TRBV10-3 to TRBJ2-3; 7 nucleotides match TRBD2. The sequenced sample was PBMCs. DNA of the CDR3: TGTGCCATCAGTGACCCGCGACTAGCTAGCACAGATACGCAGTATTTT. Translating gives CAISDPRLASTDTQYF.